This T cell receptor (beta chain) is drawn from a study of CD8 T cells in ankylosing spondylitis. General observations from the study: Prior work had noted some motif variants in reactive arthritis blood and synovial fluid. A TCR beta motif made of fewer than ten highly homologous variants seemed typical of ankylosing spondylitis blood. As reported, disease-linked clones showed significant enrichment in matched ankylosing spondylitis synovial fluid.

The CDR3 has 13 amino acids. V lost 0 bases and J lost 7, with 12 bases in between. CDR1 and CDR2 (germline): SQVTM, ANQGSEA. This clonotype was counted many times. Its antigen is not identified. Library preparation for TCR beta used quantitative 5'-RACE with molecular barcodes. MiXCR was run by TCRdb on the 5' RACE reads, yielding one entry per CDR3 protein. The sample has 200,000 to 300,000 distinct CDR3 sequences; under 8.5% are singletons. The TCR originated in a female donor with ankylosing spondylitis or in good health (not recorded which). The sample was blood, either unsorted or a sorted T cell fraction (not recorded which). The chain uses TRBV29-1 and TRBJ1-1, with D perhaps TRBD1 (5 bases). Here the CDR3 reads CSVEEPRGGEAFF. The CDR3 DNA reads TGCAGCGTTGAAGAACCGAGGGGTGGTGAAGCTTTCTTT.